Below are 13 T cell receptor beta chains sequenced from a single sample in a study of graft-versus-host responses after intestinal transplantation. Sequenced by immunoSEQ multiplex PCR; TCRdb stores in-frame clones only, minus some. The table includes around 49,000 clones, 70% to 90% detected once. Their recognized antigens are unknown. Sequencing used unstimulated CD4+ T cells sorted from spleen or lymph node cells, obtained before transplant. All receptors come from a human donor who was the organ donor for an intestinal transplant.

V gene TRBV6-5 combines with J gene TRBJ1-2; D is ambiguous. There are 14 residues in the CDR3. Germline V gene lookup returns CDR1 MNHEY and CDR2 SVGAGI. Trimming took 7 bases from V and 5 from J, leaving 17 bases between them. The CDR3 DNA reads as TGTGCCAGCATTGAGCACGGGGATCGTTATGGCTACACCTTC. This encodes CASIEHGDRYGYTF.

The chain couples TRBV6-1 to TRBJ2-2; D may be TRBD2 (5 bases). V was trimmed by 5 bases and J by 1 base, leaving 11 bases between them. The germline CDR1 and CDR2 sequences are MNHNS and SASEGT. The CDR3 length is 15 residues. Written as DNA, the CDR3 is TGTGCCAGCAGTAGTAAGAGGGTGAACACCGGGGAGCTGTTTTTT. This gives the protein CASSSKRVNTGELFF.

The genes are TRBV19 and TRBJ2-3; a possible D gene is TRBD1 (6 bases). The length of the CDR3 is 14 residues. The germline V gene has CDR1 LNHDA and CDR2 SQIVND (reference sequence). V was cut by 8 bases and J by 1 base, with 13 bases left in between. The CDR3 coding sequence is TGTGCCAGTTCACCAGGGGTACGCACAGATACGCAGTATTTT. It specifies CASSPGVRTDTQYF.

This clone was counted once. The V gene is TRBV27, the J gene TRBJ2-1, with 11 bases matching TRBD2. The CDR3 is 15 amino acids. The V and J ends lost 5 bases and 9 bases, in that order; junction bases with no gene match: 9. Germline CDR1 and CDR2: MNHEY and SMNVEV (reference sequence). The DNA for the CDR3 is TGTGCCAGCAGTAGAACTAGCGGGAGTATTCCTGAGCAGTTCTTC. This codes for CASSRTSGSIPEQFF.

V gene TRBV18 combines with J gene TRBJ2-5; 11 nucleotides line up with TRBD1. This CDR3 spans 15 amino acids. The germline CDR1 and CDR2 sequences are KGHSH and LQKENI. The V gene end was trimmed by 3 bases and the J gene end by 4 bases; junction bases not matched to a gene: 4. CDR3 coding DNA: TGTGCCAGCTCACCCCGGACAGGGGGCCGAGAGACCCAGTACTTC. Protein product: CASSPRTGGRETQYF.

The chain has TRBV10-3 and TRBJ2-2; D is ambiguous. CDR1 is ENHRY and CDR2 is SYGVKD in the germline V gene. The CDR3 runs to 13 residues. Trimming left V 7 bases short and J 0 bases short, with 6 bases between. CDR3 loop: CAIMAANTGELFF. The CDR3, as DNA: TGTGCCATCATGGCTGCGAACACCGGGGAGCTGTTTTTT.

This clone was picked up one time. This chain links TRBV9 with TRBJ2-7; perhaps TRBD1 as D (5 bases). CDR1 and CDR2 (germline): SGDLS, YYNGEE. CDR3 size: 15 residues. The V end lost 0 bases, the J end lost 0 bases, and 10 bases lay between the germline ends. CDR3 residues: CASSVGTPFSYEQYF. In nucleotides, the CDR3 is TGTGCCAGCAGCGTAGGGACACCTTTCTCCTACGAGCAGTACTTC.

The gene calls are TRBV7-3 and TRBJ2-7, with D tentatively TRBD2 (5 bases). The CDR3 sequence is 15 residues long. With 5 bases removed from V and 0 bases from J, the gap between germline ends came to 14 bases. Germline CDR1 SGHTA, CDR2 FQGTGA. As DNA, the CDR3 is TGTGCCAGCAGCCCTAGGACTGGGGTCTCCTACGAGCAGTACTTC. It is translated as CASSPRTGVSYEQYF.

The chain uses TRBV12-5 and TRBJ2-3; tentative D call: TRBD1 (6 bases). The germline gives CDR1 LGHNT, CDR2 FRNRAP. This CDR3 spans 14 amino acids. V lost 1 base and J 3 bases, leaving 8 bases between the germline ends. The CDR3 sequence: CASGLGGRTDTQYF. The CDR3 nucleotides are TGTGCTAGTGGTTTGGGGGGGCGGACAGATACGCAGTATTTT.

This clone was found once. The rearrangement joins TRBV18 to TRBJ2-7; TRBD1 is a possible D gene (5 bases). CDR3 size: 16 residues. CDR1 KGHSH and CDR2 LQKENI come from the germline V gene. Trimming took off 4 bases at V and 0 bases at J, with 16 bases between the two ends. In DNA, the CDR3 is TGTGCCAGCTCACGAGGATTGACAGAGAGCTCCTACGAGCAGTACTTC. Translated: CASSRGLTESSYEQYF. Supplemented by reference TRBV18 and TRBJ2-7, the full variable domain reads NAGVMQNPRHLVRRRGQEARLRCSPMKGHSHVYWYRQLPEEGLKFMVYLQKENIIDESGMPKERFSAEFPKEGPSILRIQQVVRGDSAAYFCASSRGLTESSYEQYFGPGTRLTVT.

The gene calls are TRBV19 and TRBJ1-1; D not certain. Germline CDR1 is LNHDA and CDR2 is SQIVND (reference sequence). Trimming removed 7 bases from V and 0 bases from J, with 6 bases in between. The CDR3 extends over 12 amino acids. For the CDR3, the DNA is TGTGCCAGTACTGCGGTGAACACTGAAGCTTTCTTT. Protein: CASTAVNTEAFF.

This clone was counted only a few times. The chain couples TRBV15 to TRBJ2-7, with 10 bases that match TRBD2. CDR1 is LNHNV, CDR2 YYDKDF, per germline (reference sequence). CDR3 length: 15 residues. The trim removed 3 bases at V and 7 bases at J, leaving 9 bases unmatched. CDR3: CATSRALAGPGEQYF. The CDR3 bases are TGTGCCACCAGCAGGGCACTAGCGGGGCCGGGAGAGCAGTACTTC. Based on the CDR3 plus reference TRBV15 and TRBJ2-7, the full variable domain is DAMVIQNPRYQVTQFGKPVTLSCSQTLNHNVMYWYQQKSSQAPKLLFHYYDKDFNNEADTPDNFQSRRPNTSFCFLDIRSPGLGDTAMYLCATSRALAGPGEQYFGPGTRLTVT.

The CDR3 sequence is CASKIQGRPQHF. The DNA for the CDR3 is TGTGCCAGCAAAATTCAGGGGCGGCCCCAGCATTTT. The gene calls are TRBV28 and TRBJ1-5; D perhaps matches TRBD1 (6 bases). This CDR3 spans 12 amino acids. Trimming left V 7 bases short and J 9 bases short, with 13 bases between. Germline CDR1 and CDR2: MDHEN and SYDVKM.